One sample yielded the 5 T cell receptor beta chains listed below, sequenced in a study of spatial heterogeneity in lung cancer. Sample time point: sample taken at primary tumor resection. Researchers sequenced whole RNA taken from tumor, nontumor lung or frozen PBMC without sorting. TCRdb reanalysed the 5' RACE reads using MiXCR and keeps one entry per CDR3 protein. The sample carries 12,000 or so distinct CDR3 sequences, about 6% recorded once. The material sequenced was normal lung tissue next to the tumor, taken at surgery. These receptors were obtained from a male donor with early-stage non-small cell lung cancer.

Ten or more counts support this clonotype. The genes are TRBV3-1 and TRBJ2-3; tentative D call: TRBD1 (6 bases). Trimming removed 0 bases from V and 0 bases from J, with 13 bases in between. This CDR3 contains 17 residues. CDR1 and CDR2 (germline): LGHDT, YNNKEL (reference sequence). The CDR3 is CASSQDQARGSTDTQYF. DNA of the CDR3: TGTGCCAGCAGCCAAGATCAGGCCAGGGGAAGCACAGATACGCAGTATTTT.

By sample fraction, this clonotype is large. The chain has TRBV19 and TRBJ2-7; perhaps D is TRBD1 or TRBD2 (5 bases each). Trimming took 1 base from V and 5 from J, leaving 9 bases between them. The germline V gene encodes CDR1 LNHDA and CDR2 SQIVND (reference sequence). This CDR3 is built from 13 residues. The CDR3 is CASSIGDVNEQYF. CDR3 coding DNA: TGTGCCAGTAGTATAGGGGACGTCAACGAGCAGTACTTC.

This clonotype was detected many times. This rearrangement joins TRBV18 to TRBJ1-1, with a tentative D call TRBD1 (5 bases). The CDR3 runs to 13 residues. Germline V gene sequence: CDR1 KGHSH, CDR2 LQKENI. V lost 6 bases, J lost 1 base, and 9 bases lay in between. This chain's CDR3 is CASSTQGNTEAFF. The CDR3, as DNA: TGTGCCAGCTCCACCCAGGGGAACACTGAAGCTTTCTTT.

This clonotype was seen at least ten times. The chain couples TRBV20-1 to TRBJ2-3, with D tentatively TRBD2 (5 bases). V was trimmed by 3 bases and J by 4 bases, leaving 8 bases between them. The CDR3 has 12 amino acids. In germline, CDR1 is DFQATT, CDR2 SNEGSKA (reference sequence). Here the CDR3 DNA reads TGCAGTGCTAGTGGGGAGTCAGATACGCAGTATTTT. Protein: CSASGESDTQYF.

This clonotype was found many times. V and J are TRBV5-4 and TRBJ2-1; 9 nucleotides line up with TRBD1. V trimming: 5 bases; J trimming: 2 bases; junction bases outside the gene matches: 5. The CDR3 has 15 residues. The germline CDR1 and CDR2 sequences are SGHNT and YYREEE (reference sequence). Written as DNA, the CDR3 is TGTGCCAGCAGTCCGACAGGGGGAACCTACAATGAGCAGTTCTTC. This encodes CASSPTGGTYNEQFF.